A single sample gave rise to the 24 T cell receptor beta chains below, sequenced in a study of blood T cells in healthy people across ages. A second PCR of roughly 7 to 11 cycles used a sample-barcoded 5' primer and a J-beta primer mix. TCRdb passed the 5' RACE reads through MiXCR, listing each CDR3 protein once. Of fewer than 1.5 million distinct CDR3 sequences listed, approximately 42% are singletons. Sequenced input: blood. These TCRs come from a woman aged 18-29 years in good health.

The V call is TRBV11-1, the J call TRBJ2-2; 7 positions agree with TRBD1. This CDR3 region has 16 residues. The germline V gene has CDR1 SGHAT and CDR2 FQDESV (reference sequence). Trimming took 5 bases from V and 2 from J; bases not matched to a gene: 8. The CDR3 sequence: CASSPRQGKNTGELFF. The CDR3 DNA is TGTGCCAGCAGCCCCAGACAGGGAAAAAACACCGGGGAGCTGTTTTTT.

This clonotype was seen many times. This sequence joins TRBV7-2 and TRBJ2-7; 7 bases align to TRBD1. This CDR3 region has 14 residues. Germline CDR1 and CDR2: SGHTA and FQGNSA. After removal of 1 base from V and 3 bases from J, the junction contained 3 bases not matched to a gene. The CDR3 region has the DNA TGTGCCAGCAGCTTAGTTGCAGGGGGCTACGAGCAGTACTTC. It encodes CASSLVAGGYEQYF.

The rearrangement uses TRBV6-5 and TRBJ2-5; 8 nucleotides agree with TRBD2. The germline CDR1 and CDR2 sequences are MNHEY and SVGAGI. With 10 bases clipped from V and 4 bases from J, the junction kept 14 bases outside the gene matches. The CDR3 loop spans 15 amino acids. CDR3 protein: CAIVRRAGVIETQYF. The CDR3 region has the DNA TGTGCCATAGTCAGGCGAGCGGGAGTGATAGAGACCCAGTACTTC.

This clonotype was detected only a few times. The chain uses TRBV6-5 and TRBJ2-1; weak D call: TRBD2 (6 bases). CDR1 and CDR2 from the germline V gene are MNHEY and SVGAGI. The CDR3 runs 15 residues. V was cut by 6 bases and J by 0 bases, with 12 bases left in between. The CDR3 DNA is TGTGCCAGCAGCCCTAGCGACAGCTCCTACAATGAGCAGTTCTTC. Translating it yields CASSPSDSSYNEQFF.

V gene TRBV20-1 combines with J gene TRBJ2-1, with 14 positions matching TRBD2. Germline assignment: CDR1 DFQATT and CDR2 SNEGSKA (reference sequence). V trimming: 6 bases; J trimming: 1 base; junction bases outside the gene matches: 11. CDR3 size: 18 residues. CDR3 sequence (DNA): TGCAGTGCCCCAGCGGGACTAGCGGGGGCCCTATCCTACAATGAGCAGTTCTTC. It translates to CSAPAGLAGALSYNEQFF.

This clonotype has a handful of counts. The chain combines TRBV7-6 with TRBJ1-2; no clear D. The germline CDR1 and CDR2 sequences are SGHVS and FNYEAQ. Trimming left V 10 bases short and J 6 bases short, with 6 bases between. The CDR3 consists of 9 residues. The chain's CDR3 is CAINNGYTF. The CDR3 DNA follows: TGTGCCATCAATAATGGCTACACCTTC.

The chain carries TRBV5-1 and TRBJ2-6, with 9 bases identical to TRBD1. This CDR3 has 17 residues. Germline values: CDR1 SGHRS, CDR2 YFSETQ. After removal of 7 bases from V and 1 base from J, the junction contained 9 bases not matched to a gene. The CDR3 DNA reads as TGCGCCAGCTCCCGGGACAGGGTTGTATCTGGGGCCAACGTCCTGACTTTC. Translation: CASSRDRVVSGANVLTF.

A few counts support this clonotype. This rearrangement joins TRBV6-5 to TRBJ2-5; D tentatively fits TRBD1 or TRBD2 (5 bases each). V lost 0 bases, J lost 7 bases, and 15 bases lay in between. The CDR3 is made up of 15 amino acids. Germline CDR1 is MNHEY and CDR2 is SVGAGI. The CDR3 protein is CASSYSSRGGGTQYF. The DNA for the CDR3 is TGTGCCAGCAGTTACTCGTCACGGGGCGGTGGGACCCAGTACTTC.

This chain joins TRBV6-5 and TRBJ1-4; 8 bases map to TRBD1. Germline V gene data show CDR1 as MNHEY and CDR2 as SVGAGI. V lost 2 bases and J lost 2; bases outside the gene matches: 4. The CDR3 has 16 amino acids. The CDR3 coding sequence is TGTGCCAGCAGTTACGGGGCAGGGGGCACTAATGAAAAACTGTTTTTT. It codes for CASSYGAGGTNEKLFF.

The chain has TRBV7-2 and TRBJ2-7; 10 positions agree with TRBD2. Trimming at V came to 1 base and at J to 7 bases, leaving 16 bases not matched to a gene. The CDR3 is 18 residues long. The germline V gene has CDR1 SGHTA and CDR2 FQGNSA. For the CDR3, the DNA is TGTGCCAGCAGCTTAGACGAGCTAGCGGGAGACGGAGGGAATGAGCAGTACTTC. It yields the protein CASSLDELAGDGGNEQYF.

The chain employs TRBV29-1 and TRBJ2-1, with 10 bases aligning to TRBD2. CDR1 is SQVTM, CDR2 ANQGSEA, per germline. Unmatched junction bases numbered 6, after V lost 3 bases and J lost 1 base. CDR3 length equals 16 residues. The CDR3 region is CSVEALAGESYNEQFF. CDR3 in DNA: TGCAGCGTTGAGGCCCTAGCGGGAGAATCCTACAATGAGCAGTTCTTC.

This chain links TRBV20-1 with TRBJ1-1; 7 bases align to TRBD1. Trimming removed 3 bases from V and 1 base from J; junction bases left unmatched: 5. The CDR3 loop spans 14 amino acids. The germline gives CDR1 DFQATT, CDR2 SNEGSKA (reference sequence). The chain's CDR3 is CSASRGTANTEAFF. The CDR3 DNA reads TGCAGTGCTAGTCGGGGGACAGCGAACACTGAAGCTTTCTTT.

The chain couples TRBV25-1 to TRBJ2-1; weak D call: TRBD2 (5 bases). The end of the DNA aligns better with TRBJ2-7, so the J call may be wrong. Germline V gene data show CDR1 as MGHDK and CDR2 as SYGVNS. CDR3 size: 15 residues. CDR3 sequence (DNA): TGTGCCAGCAGTGATTCGGGAAGCTCCTACAATGAGCAGTACTTC. It yields the protein CASSDSGSSYNEQYF.

The chain uses TRBV6-1 and TRBJ1-5; D may be TRBD1 (6 bases). CDR3 length: 17 residues. Germline V gives CDR1 MNHNS, CDR2 SASEGT. V was shortened by 1 base and J by 0 bases, with 13 bases between the two germline ends. DNA for the CDR3: TGTGCCAGCAGTGAAGTCGGCAGGGGCTATAGCAATCAGCCCCAGCATTTT. Its translation: CASSEVGRGYSNQPQHF.

This sequence joins TRBV12-3 or TRBV12-4 and TRBJ2-7, with 9 bases matching TRBD1. The V and J ends lost 5 bases and 7 bases, in that order; junction bases with no gene match: 9. The CDR3 covers 14 residues. The CDR3 region has the DNA TGTGCCAGCAGTACGGACAGGGGTTCGGGGGAGCAGTACTTC. Residues: CASSTDRGSGEQYF.

The rearrangement joins TRBV27 to TRBJ1-1; D gene unclear. V lost 5 bases and J lost 5, with 15 bases in between. CDR3 length: 14 amino acids. Germline V gives CDR1 MNHEY, CDR2 SMNVEV (reference sequence). The CDR3 DNA follows: TGTGCCAGCAGTGTGAGGGTGGTCGGGACTGAAGCTTTCTTT. Translating it yields CASSVRVVGTEAFF.

This chain connects TRBV6-1 to TRBJ2-1; D unresolved. The ends were cut back, 7 bases at V and 5 bases at J, with 15 bases in the middle. CDR1 is MNHNS, CDR2 SASEGT, per germline. The CDR3 runs to 14 residues. The CDR3 nucleotides are TGTGCCAGCATTACCCCCAAGTCCCACAATGAGCAGTTCTTC. It encodes CASITPKSHNEQFF.

CDR3 amino acids: CAWSVANEKLFF. The CDR3 DNA reads as TGTGCCTGGAGTGTGGCTAATGAAAAACTGTTTTTT. The chain links TRBV30 to TRBJ1-4; no firm D call. Trimming stripped 0 bases from V and 3 bases from J, with 2 bases between. Germline values: CDR1 GTSNPN, CDR2 SVGIG (reference sequence). This CDR3 region has 12 residues.

This chain links TRBV9 with TRBJ2-3; a weak D match, TRBD2 (5 bases). The CDR3 is made up of 15 amino acids. The V gene's germline CDR1 is SGDLS and CDR2 YYNGEE. The V end was cut by 1 base, the J end by 0 bases, with 9 bases between. CDR3 amino acids: CASSVTRGSTDTQYF. Written as DNA, the CDR3 is TGTGCCAGCAGCGTAACCCGGGGTAGCACAGATACGCAGTATTTT. Looking up the rest from reference TRBV9 and TRBJ2-3 gives the full variable domain: DSGVTQTPKHLITATGQRVTLRCSPRSGDLSVYWYQQSLDQGLQFLIQYYNGEERAKGNILERFSAQQFPDLHSELNLSSLELGDSALYFCASSVTRGSTDTQYFGPGTRLTVL.

The chain combines TRBV20-1 with TRBJ1-1; D unresolved. V lost 8 bases, J lost 2 bases, and 3 bases lay in between. There are 9 residues in the CDR3. Germline CDR1 DFQATT, CDR2 SNEGSKA (reference sequence). The CDR3 loop reads CSFNTEAFF. For the CDR3, the DNA is TGCAGTTTCAACACTGAAGCTTTCTTT.

The rearrangement uses TRBV6-1 and TRBJ2-7; 9 bases line up with TRBD2. The CDR3 has 17 residues. Trimming at V came to 6 bases and at J to 7 bases, leaving 19 bases not matched to a gene. CDR1 is MNHNS and CDR2 is SASEGT in the germline V gene. The CDR3: CASSKSIAGAFVHEQYF. The CDR3, as DNA: TGTGCCAGCAGCAAATCCATAGCGGGAGCTTTTGTCCATGAGCAGTACTTC.

V and J are TRBV28 and TRBJ2-3; D gene unclear. CDR1 and CDR2 (germline): MDHEN, SYDVKM. The V and J ends lost 4 bases and 2 bases respectively, with 10 bases between them. The CDR3 sequence is 14 residues long. CDR3 nucleotides: TGTGCCAGCAGTTATCCTACAACCACAGATACGCAGTATTTT. The encoded protein is CASSYPTTTDTQYF. Drawing the rest from reference TRBV28 and TRBJ2-3, the complete variable domain is DVKVTQSSRYLVKRTGEKVFLECVQDMDHENMFWYRQDPGLGLRLIYFSYDVKMKEKGDIPEGYSVSREKKERFSLILESASTNQTSMYLCASSYPTTTDTQYFGPGTRLTVL.

As to this clonotype: This clone may be a read error of a much larger clone one base away. This rearrangement joins TRBV20-1 to TRBJ1-5; D is unclear. The germline V gene encodes CDR1 DFQATT and CDR2 SNEGSKA (reference sequence). This CDR3 comprises 15 residues. Trimming stripped 7 bases from V and 2 bases from J, with 18 bases between. In nucleotides, the CDR3 is TGCAGTGGTCGGCAGAGCGGGCTTGGCAATCAGCCCCAGCATTTT. Protein: CSGRQSGLGNQPQHF.

This clonotype has just a few counts. The rearrangement joins TRBV27 to TRBJ1-5; TRBD1 is a possible D gene (6 bases). The germline V and J ends were trimmed by 9 bases and 2 bases, with 17 bases remaining between them. This CDR3 spans 15 amino acids. The germline gives CDR1 MNHEY, CDR2 SMNVEV (reference sequence). The CDR3 here is CARDRDIGGNQPQHF. CDR3 DNA sequence: TGTGCCAGAGACCGGGACATTGGGGGCAATCAGCCCCAGCATTTT.